These 21 T cell receptor beta chains share one sample of origin, sequenced in a study of kidney transplant recipient with SARS-CoV-2 infection (TCRdb year 2021). Interpreted using the paper, the time point label stands for: pre-pandemic baseline sample and day 111 after first positive SARS-CoV-2 test. Sequenced on an Illumina MiSeq. In-frame beta chains were kept once TCRdb had trimmed the public reads at Q25 with fastp and called clones with MiXCR. Rows are combined by CDR3 protein, so each entry shows the most common genes and DNA. The sample records fewer than 250,000 distinct CDR3 sequences, 25% to 35% of which are singletons. The ten top clones hold roughly 7% of the sample. The sample was a blood sample, taken at baseline and on day 111 from a kidney transplant recipient. The receptor source for this set is a male patient aged 25-45 years who had COVID-19 and was a kidney transplant recipient. Some T cells may derive from the graft donor when a transplant has been performed.

This clonotype showed up many times. CDR3 coding DNA: TGTGCCAGCAGCTGTTTGAAAACAAGCAGAAAGACCTATGGCTACACCTTC. Translated, it gives CASSCLKTSRKTYGYTF. The rearrangement links TRBV11-2 to TRBJ1-2, with D uncertain. Germline CDR1 and CDR2: SGHAT and FQNNGV. The CDR3 consists of 17 residues. Trimming stripped 4 bases from V and 4 bases from J, with 22 bases between.

This clonotype was seen many times. The chain recombines TRBV28 with TRBJ2-1; 12 bases align to TRBD2. This CDR3 is 16 amino acids long. Germline CDR1 is MDHEN and CDR2 is SYDVKM. With V trimmed by 5 bases and J by 7 bases, 9 bases remained unmatched. Here the CDR3 reads CASSALLAGGGNEQFF. The DNA for the CDR3 is TGTGCCAGCAGTGCTTTACTAGCGGGAGGAGGAAATGAGCAGTTCTTC.

This clonotype showed up many times. The chain uses TRBV5-5 and TRBJ2-5; no firm D call. Germline V gene sequence: CDR1 SGHKS, CDR2 YYEKEE (reference sequence). This CDR3 comprises 12 residues. The V end was cut by 0 bases, the J end by 5 bases, with 5 bases between. This chain's CDR3 is CASSLAAETQYF. The CDR3 DNA is TGTGCCAGCAGCTTGGCGGCGGAGACCCAGTACTTC.

In the case of this clonotype: Possible read error: a much larger clone is one base away. V gene TRBV5-8 combines with J gene TRBJ1-2; D gene uncertain. V dropped 7 bases and J dropped 4 bases, with 23 bases sitting between them. This CDR3 has 16 residues. CDR1 and CDR2 from the germline V gene are SGHTS and YDEGEE. The CDR3 reads CASGYIHPRKAYGYTF. CDR3 sequence (DNA): TGTGCCAGCGGGTATATTCATCCACGAAAGGCCTATGGCTACACCTTC.

The chain links TRBV20-1 to TRBJ2-7; TRBD2 aligns across 11 bases. In germline, CDR1 is DFQATT, CDR2 SNEGSKA (reference sequence). The junction had 9 bases not matched to a gene; V was cut back by 6 bases and J by 2 bases. This CDR3 comprises 15 residues. The CDR3: CSATGGTSGAYEQYF. DNA for the CDR3: TGCAGTGCCACCGGAGGGACTAGCGGAGCCTACGAGCAGTACTTC.

Worth noting for this clonotype: A much bigger clone sits one base away, suggesting this may be a read error. The V call is TRBV3-1, the J call TRBJ1-1; no reliable D call. This CDR3 is built from 13 residues. V was trimmed by 10 bases and J by 6 bases, leaving 18 bases between them. Germline CDR1 is LGHDT and CDR2 is YNNKEL (reference sequence). CDR3 in amino acids: CANSAVGLPEAFF. The CDR3 DNA follows: TGTGCCAACAGTGCGGTGGGGTTACCTGAAGCTTTCTTT.

The sample holds a few counts of this clonotype. CDR3 loop: CASSYYRYHGKTYGYTF. CDR3 sequence (DNA): TGTGCCAGCAGCTATTATAGATACCATGGAAAGACCTATGGCTACACCTTC. The chain joins TRBV7-9 to TRBJ1-2, with unresolved D. The V end lost 4 bases, the J end lost 4 bases, and 22 bases lay between the germline ends. This CDR3 region has 17 residues. Germline loops: CDR1 SEHNR, CDR2 FQNEAQ (reference sequence). Drawing the rest from reference TRBV7-9 and TRBJ1-2, the complete variable domain is DTGVSQNPRHKITKRGQNVTFRCDPISEHNRLYWYRQTLGQGPEFLTYFQNEAQLEKSRLLSDRFSAERPKGSFSTLEIQRTEQGDSAMYLCASSYYRYHGKTYGYTFGSGTRLTVV.

This clonotype has ten or more counts. The chain combines TRBV3-1 with TRBJ1-1; D is unresolved. The CDR3 is 17 amino acids. From germline, CDR1 is LGHDT and CDR2 YNNKEL (reference sequence). V lost 5 bases to trimming and J lost 4 bases, with 23 bases between them. CDR3 amino acids: CASSAVDPISIRTEAFF. The CDR3 coding sequence is TGTGCCAGCAGCGCCGTAGATCCCATTTCAATTCGCACTGAAGCTTTCTTT. The variable domain in full, with the rest retrieved from reference TRBV3-1 and TRBJ1-1, is DTAVSQTPKYLVTQMGNDKSIKCEQNLGHDTMYWYKQDSKKFLKIMFSYNNKELIINETVPNRFSPKSPDKAHLNLHINSLELGDSAVYFCASSAVDPISIRTEAFFGQGTRLTVV.

This clonotype was seen ten or more times. The CDR3: CASSLRTPISGFTGELFF. In nucleotides, the CDR3 is TGTGCCAGCAGCTTGCGAACTCCCATTTCAGGCTTTACCGGGGAGCTGTTTTTT. The chain has TRBV3-1 and TRBJ2-2; D is unclear. Trimming removed 5 bases from V and 5 bases from J, with 24 bases in between. This CDR3 has 18 residues. CDR1 LGHDT and CDR2 YNNKEL come from the germline V gene (reference sequence).

This clonotype was seen repeatedly, ten times or more. V usage is TRBV15 and J usage is TRBJ2-7; D is ambiguous. The CDR3 covers 12 residues. Trimming cost V 1 base and J 3 bases, with 4 bases left between them. CDR1 is LNHNV, CDR2 YYDKDF, per germline (reference sequence). DNA for the CDR3: TGTGCCACCAGCAGAGTCAACTACGAGCAGTACTTC. It yields the protein CATSRVNYEQYF.

This clonotype was picked up many times. The chain combines TRBV6-5 with TRBJ1-1, with TRBD1 identical over 8 bases. The V and J ends lost 5 bases and 7 bases, in that order; junction bases with no gene match: 9. The CDR3 length is 14 residues. Germline assignment: CDR1 MNHEY and CDR2 SVGAGI. The CDR3 loop is CASSTQGDPVEAFF. The CDR3 DNA follows: TGTGCCAGCAGTACACAGGGGGACCCAGTTGAAGCTTTCTTT.

This clonotype was seen only a few times. The limits of the CDR3 on the DNA are not certain, so only TCRdb's listed CDR3 is given. The rearrangement joins TRBV7-5 to TRBJ1-2. TRBV7-5 constitutes a pseudogene. The CDR3 is 19 amino acids long, termini counted. CDR3 loop: CISVPEFASEVGKTYGYTF.

This clonotype was observed many times. The rearrangement links TRBV2 to TRBJ1-1, with D hard to call. The V end was cut by 4 bases, the J end by 6 bases, with 9 bases between. CDR1 is SNHLY, CDR2 FYNNEI, per germline. CDR3 size: 12 residues. Here the CDR3 reads CASSVQAPEAFF. The CDR3 bases are TGTGCCAGCAGTGTCCAAGCACCTGAAGCTTTCTTT.

The chain combines TRBV30 with TRBJ1-2; no clear D. Germline loops: CDR1 GTSNPN, CDR2 SVGIG (reference sequence). Trimming left V 4 bases short and J 4 bases short, with 22 bases between. This CDR3 region has 16 residues. The CDR3 DNA follows: TGTGCCTGGAACCGGAGGCGTTATAGAAAGACCTATGGCTACACCTTC. Encoded protein: CAWNRRRYRKTYGYTF.

This clonotype was observed many times. The chain joins TRBV30 to TRBJ1-6; 7 positions agree with TRBD1. This CDR3 has 15 residues. Unmatched junction bases numbered 10, after V lost 1 base and J lost 10 bases. Germline assignment: CDR1 GTSNPN and CDR2 SVGIG (reference sequence). CDR3 nucleotides: TGTGCCTGGAGTGACCGAGACAGGGATATATCACCCCTCCACTTT. Translation: CAWSDRDRDISPLHF.

This clonotype has a count of ten or more. This chain uses TRBV8-2 with TRBJ2-6. TRBV8-2 is a known pseudogene. The CDR3 sequence is 17 residues long. This CDR3 reads CGITSRITQSRANVLTF. As DNA, the CDR3 is TGTGGCATCACTTCGAGGATAACACAAAGTCGGGCCAACGTCCTGACTTTC.

On this clonotype: One base away lies a much larger clone, so this may be a sequencing read error. The V and J genes are TRBV7-6 and TRBJ2-2; maybe TRBD2 (5 bases). There are 15 residues in the CDR3. The germline V gene has CDR1 SGHVS and CDR2 FNYEAQ. DNA of the CDR3: TGTGCCAGCAGCTTAGGAGGGCAGAACACCGGGGAGCCGTTTTTT. Residues: CASSLGGQNTGEPFF.

To note about this clonotype: A clone one base away is much larger, so this may be a read error. This chain connects TRBV12-5 to TRBJ1-2; a weak D match, TRBD1 (5 bases). V was clipped by 5 bases and J by 4 bases, with 23 bases between them. The CDR3 contains 17 residues. Germline CDR1 is LGHNT and CDR2 is FRNRAP. The CDR3 sequence is CASGMHCLQGKTYGYTF. The DNA for the CDR3 is TGTGCTAGTGGTATGCATTGTTTGCAGGGAAAGACCTATGGCTACACCTTC. Full variable domain (outside the CDR3, taken from reference TRBV12-5 and TRBJ1-2): DARVTQTPRHKVTEMGQEVTMRCQPILGHNTVFWYRQTMMQGLELLAYFRNRAPLDDSGMPKDRFSAEMPDATLATLKIQPSEPRDSAVYFCASGMHCLQGKTYGYTFGSGTRLTVV.

There are many counts of this clonotype. The J gene is TRBJ2-7, the V gene TRBV12-3 or TRBV12-4; D perhaps matches TRBD2 (5 bases). The V end was cut by 3 bases, the J end by 5 bases, with 11 bases between. The CDR3 covers 13 residues. The CDR3 nucleotides are TGTGCCAGCAGTTTTGGATACGGGAACGAGCAGTACTTC. Its protein is CASSFGYGNEQYF.

Many counts were recorded for this clonotype. DNA for the CDR3: TGCAGTGCTAGAGTTACGGGGAGAGAGCAGTACTTC. The encoded protein is CSARVTGREQYF. V gene TRBV20-1 combines with J gene TRBJ2-7; TRBD2 is a possible D gene (5 bases). The germline V gene encodes CDR1 DFQATT and CDR2 SNEGSKA (reference sequence). The V gene lost 1 base and the J gene lost 7 bases, with 11 bases spanning the gap. The CDR3 extends over 12 amino acids.

The table lists this clonotype with many counts. DNA of the CDR3: TGTGCCAGCAGTTTCTCCCGAACCTACGAGCAGTACTTC. This encodes CASSFSRTYEQYF. This chain joins TRBV28 and TRBJ2-7, with no clear D. Per germline, CDR1 MDHEN and CDR2 SYDVKM. V was shortened by 3 bases and J by 2 bases, with 8 bases between the two germline ends. There are 13 residues in the CDR3.